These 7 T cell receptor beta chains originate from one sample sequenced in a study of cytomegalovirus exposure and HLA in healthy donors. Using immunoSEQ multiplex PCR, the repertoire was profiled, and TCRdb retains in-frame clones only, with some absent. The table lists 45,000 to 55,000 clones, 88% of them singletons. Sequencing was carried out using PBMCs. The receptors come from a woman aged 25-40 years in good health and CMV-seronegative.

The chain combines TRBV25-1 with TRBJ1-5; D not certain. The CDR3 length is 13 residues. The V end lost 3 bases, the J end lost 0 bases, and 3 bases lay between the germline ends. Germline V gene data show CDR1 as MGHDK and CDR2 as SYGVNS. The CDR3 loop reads CASSDGSNQPQHF. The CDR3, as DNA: TGTGCCAGCAGTGACGGTAGCAATCAGCCCCAGCATTTT.

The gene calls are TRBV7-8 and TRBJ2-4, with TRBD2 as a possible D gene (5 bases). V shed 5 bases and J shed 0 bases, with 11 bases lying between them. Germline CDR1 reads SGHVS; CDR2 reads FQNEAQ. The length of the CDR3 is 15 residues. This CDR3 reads CASSRTGIAKNIQYF. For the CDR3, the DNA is TGTGCCAGCAGCAGGACTGGGATAGCCAAAAACATTCAGTACTTC.

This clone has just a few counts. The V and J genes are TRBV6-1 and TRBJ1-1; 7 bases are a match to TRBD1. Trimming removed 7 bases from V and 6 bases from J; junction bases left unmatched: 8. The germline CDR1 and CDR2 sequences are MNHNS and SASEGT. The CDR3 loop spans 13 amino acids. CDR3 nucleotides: TGTGCCAGCATTAAACAGGGGTCGGCTGAAGCTTTCTTT. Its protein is CASIKQGSAEAFF.

CDR3 in DNA: TGTGCCAGCAGTCCGCAAGGGACAGGGAATTATCAGCCCCAGCATTTT. Protein product: CASSPQGTGNYQPQHF. The chain recombines TRBV28 with TRBJ1-5, with 9 bases that match TRBD1. The CDR3 has 16 residues. Germline trimming cut 5 bases from V and 5 bases from J; bases unmatched to any gene: 10. CDR1 and CDR2 from the germline V gene are MDHEN and SYDVKM.

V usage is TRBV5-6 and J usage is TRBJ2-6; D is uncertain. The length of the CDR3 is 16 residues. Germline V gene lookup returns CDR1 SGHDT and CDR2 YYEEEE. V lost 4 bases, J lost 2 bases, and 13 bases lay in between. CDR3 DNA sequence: TGTGCCAGCAGCCTGATTCTATCGGCTGGGGCCAACGTCCTGACTTTC. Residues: CASSLILSAGANVLTF.

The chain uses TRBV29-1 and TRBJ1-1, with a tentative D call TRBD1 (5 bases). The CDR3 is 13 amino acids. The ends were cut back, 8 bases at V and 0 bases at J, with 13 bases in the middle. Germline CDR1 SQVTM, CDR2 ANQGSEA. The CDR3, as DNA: TGCAGCTCCCGGGGGGGGATGAACACTGAAGCTTTCTTT. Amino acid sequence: CSSRGGMNTEAFF. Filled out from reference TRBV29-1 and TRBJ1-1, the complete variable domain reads SAVISQKPSRDICQRGTSLTIQCQVDSQVTMMFWYRQQPGQSLTLIATANQGSEATYESGFVIDKFPISRPNLTFSTLTVSNMSPEDSSIYLCSSRGGMNTEAFFGQGTRLTVV.

DNA of the CDR3: TGTGCCAGCAGCTTCGCGGGATCGAGCTACGAGCAGTACTTC. Protein sequence: CASSFAGSSYEQYF. The chain combines TRBV5-4 with TRBJ2-7, with D perhaps TRBD2 (6 bases). V was shortened by 2 bases and J by 3 bases, with 12 bases between the two germline ends. This CDR3 is built from 14 residues. The germline CDR1 and CDR2 sequences are SGHNT and YYREEE (reference sequence). Using reference TRBV5-4 and TRBJ2-7 for the parts outside the CDR3, the full variable domain is ETGVTQSPTHLIKTRGQQVTLRCSSQSGHNTVSWYQQALGQGPQFIFQYYREEENGRGNFPPRFSGLQFPNYSSELNVNALELDDSALYLCASSFAGSSYEQYFGPGTRLTVT.